This paragraph covers one T cell receptor beta chain sequence. Authors' analysis steps: Researchers report that nucleated cell counts were estimated from reference gene primer amplification. Produced via immunoSEQ multiplex PCR; TCRdb's table is partial and in-frame only. The V and J calls and clone size come from that table; D and trimming were worked out from the DNA. The sample shows 200,000 to 300,000 clones, 70% to 90% of them seen only once. This entry belongs to a study of blood T cell repertoires in COVID-19. Looked up from germline, CDR1 is LGHNT and CDR2 is FRNRAP. The CDR3 spans 15 residues. V was clipped by 2 bases and J by 2 bases, with 13 bases between them.

The TCR was taken from a woman aged 60 to 75 with active or convalescent COVID-19. Sequencing used peripheral blood. This chain joins TRBV12-5 and TRBJ2-7, with D perhaps TRBD2 (6 bases). The CDR3: CASGLNAGRPYEQYF. CDR3 sequence (DNA): TGTGCTAGTGGTTTGAATGCGGGGAGACCCTACGAGCAGTACTTC.